This T cell receptor (beta chain) was identified in a study of cytomegalovirus exposure and HLA in healthy donors. Amplification used 60 Vbeta primers and 13 Jbeta primers. Profiling relied on immunoSEQ multiplex PCR, and the TCRdb table lists in-frame clones only, not all of them. Of some 130,000 clones in the sample, roughly four fifths were seen once. Study-level findings and limits: HLA alleles were associated with around 17,000 TCR beta sequences in a later analysis at 0.05 false discovery rate. TCR beta V- and J-gene trimming, according to a later analysis, was linked to a missense DCLRE1C variant. Cytomegalovirus status, reportedly, was diagnosed with high specificity and sensitivity by the classifier. Among TCR beta chains, those listed as cytomegalovirus-associated numbered fewer than 200.

Trimming left V 8 bases short and J 4 bases short, with 15 bases between. This CDR3 spans 15 amino acids. Germline assignment: CDR1 SGHVS and CDR2 FQNEAQ. In this sample, this clone turned up once. What it recognizes is unknown. V is TRBV7-8 and J is TRBJ1-6; weak D call: TRBD1 (5 bases). The clonotype originates from a man aged 30 to 39 in good health and CMV-seronegative. Input material: PBMCs. CDR3 nucleotide sequence: TGTGCCAGCGGATTGGCGACAGCTTATAATTCACCCCTCCACTTT. This translates into CASGLATAYNSPLHF.